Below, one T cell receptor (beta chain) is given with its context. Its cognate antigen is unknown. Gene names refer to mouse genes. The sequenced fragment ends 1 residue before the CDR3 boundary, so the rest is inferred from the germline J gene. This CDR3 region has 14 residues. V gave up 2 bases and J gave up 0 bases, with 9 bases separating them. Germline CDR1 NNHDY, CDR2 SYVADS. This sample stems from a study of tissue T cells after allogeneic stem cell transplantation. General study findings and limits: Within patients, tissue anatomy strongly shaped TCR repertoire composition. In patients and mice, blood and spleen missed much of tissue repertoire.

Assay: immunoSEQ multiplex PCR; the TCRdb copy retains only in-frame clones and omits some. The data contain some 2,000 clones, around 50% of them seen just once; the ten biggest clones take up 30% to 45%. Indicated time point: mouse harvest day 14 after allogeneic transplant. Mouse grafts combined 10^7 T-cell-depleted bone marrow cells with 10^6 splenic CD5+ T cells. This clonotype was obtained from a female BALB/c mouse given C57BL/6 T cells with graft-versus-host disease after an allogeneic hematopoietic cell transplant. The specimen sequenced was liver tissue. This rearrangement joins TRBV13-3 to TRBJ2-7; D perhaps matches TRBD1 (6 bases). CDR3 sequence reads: CASSEGRGSYEQYF. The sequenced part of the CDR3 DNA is TGTGCCAGCAGTGAGGGCAGGGGCTCCTATGAACAGTAC.